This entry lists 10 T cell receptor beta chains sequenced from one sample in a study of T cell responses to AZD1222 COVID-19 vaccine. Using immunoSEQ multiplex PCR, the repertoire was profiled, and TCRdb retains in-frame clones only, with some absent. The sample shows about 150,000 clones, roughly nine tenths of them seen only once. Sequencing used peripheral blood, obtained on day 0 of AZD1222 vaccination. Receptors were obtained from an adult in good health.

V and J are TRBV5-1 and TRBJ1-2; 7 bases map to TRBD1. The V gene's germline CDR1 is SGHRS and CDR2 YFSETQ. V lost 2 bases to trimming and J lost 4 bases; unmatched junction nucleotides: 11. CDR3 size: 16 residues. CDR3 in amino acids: CASSLEQDRQSYGYTF. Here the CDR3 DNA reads TGCGCCAGCAGCTTAGAACAGGACAGGCAAAGCTATGGCTACACCTTC.

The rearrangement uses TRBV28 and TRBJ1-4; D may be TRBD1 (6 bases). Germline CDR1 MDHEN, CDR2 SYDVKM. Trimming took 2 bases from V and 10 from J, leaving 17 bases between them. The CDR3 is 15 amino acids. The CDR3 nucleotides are TGTGCCAGCAGTTTACTATCCGGGGACATCGCAAAACTGTTTTTT. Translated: CASSLLSGDIAKLFF.

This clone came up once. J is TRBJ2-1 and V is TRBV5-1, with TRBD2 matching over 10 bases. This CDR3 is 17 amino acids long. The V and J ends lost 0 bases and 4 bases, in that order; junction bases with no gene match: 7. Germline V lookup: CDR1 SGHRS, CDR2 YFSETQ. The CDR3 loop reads CASSLGLAGALYNEQFF. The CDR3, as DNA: TGCGCCAGCAGCTTGGGTCTAGCGGGGGCCCTATACAATGAGCAGTTCTTC.

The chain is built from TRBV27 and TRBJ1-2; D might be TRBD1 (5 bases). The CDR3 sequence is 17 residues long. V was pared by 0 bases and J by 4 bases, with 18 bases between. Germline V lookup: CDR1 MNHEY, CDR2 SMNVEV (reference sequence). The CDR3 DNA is TGTGCCAGCAGTTTATCGTTCGGTGGGGCAGACTCCTATGGCTACACCTTC. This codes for CASSLSFGGADSYGYTF.

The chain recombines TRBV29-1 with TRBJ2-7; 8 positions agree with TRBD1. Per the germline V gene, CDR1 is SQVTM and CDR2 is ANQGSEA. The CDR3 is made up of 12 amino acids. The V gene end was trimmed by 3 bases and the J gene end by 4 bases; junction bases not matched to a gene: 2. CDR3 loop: CSVDGTGYEQYF. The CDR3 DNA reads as TGCAGCGTTGACGGGACAGGTTACGAGCAGTACTTC.

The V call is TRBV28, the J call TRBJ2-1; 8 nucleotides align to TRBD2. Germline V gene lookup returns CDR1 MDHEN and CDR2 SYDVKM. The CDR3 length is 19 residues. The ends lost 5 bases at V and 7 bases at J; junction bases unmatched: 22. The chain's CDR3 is CASSALTLFMSGGGNEQFF. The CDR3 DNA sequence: TGTGCCAGCAGTGCCCTTACCCTCTTTATGAGCGGGGGTGGGAATGAGCAGTTCTTC.

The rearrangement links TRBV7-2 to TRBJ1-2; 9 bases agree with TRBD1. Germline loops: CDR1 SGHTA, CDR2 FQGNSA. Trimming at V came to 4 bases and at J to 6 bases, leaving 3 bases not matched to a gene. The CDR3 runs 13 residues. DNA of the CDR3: TGTGCCAGCAGCTGGGACAGGGAGGATGGCTACACCTTC. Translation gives CASSWDREDGYTF.

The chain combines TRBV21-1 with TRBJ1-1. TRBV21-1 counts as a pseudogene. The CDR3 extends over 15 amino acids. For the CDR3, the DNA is TGTGCCAGCCCTGGGGGGGCGACGGTGAACACTGAAGCTTTCTTT. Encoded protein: CASPGGATVNTEAFF.

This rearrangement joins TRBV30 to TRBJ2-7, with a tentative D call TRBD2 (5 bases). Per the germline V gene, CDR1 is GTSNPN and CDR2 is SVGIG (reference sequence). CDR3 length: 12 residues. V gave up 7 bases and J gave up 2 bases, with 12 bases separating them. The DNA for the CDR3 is TGTGCCTACTCCCCCGGGACCTACGAGCAGTACTTC. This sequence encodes CAYSPGTYEQYF.

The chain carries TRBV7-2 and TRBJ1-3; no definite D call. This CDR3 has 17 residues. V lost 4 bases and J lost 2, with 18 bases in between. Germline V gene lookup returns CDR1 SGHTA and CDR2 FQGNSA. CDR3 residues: CASSSRPAQTPGNTIYF. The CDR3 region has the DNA TGTGCCAGCAGCTCCCGTCCGGCACAGACTCCTGGAAACACCATATATTTT.